This is a list of T cell receptor beta chains from one sample in a study of shared clonotypes between healthy human individuals. The table came from immunoSEQ multiplex PCR; TCRdb's copy has only in-frame clones and leaves some out. The sample has over a million clones, more than 95% seen once. The sequenced sample was naive CD4+ T cells sorted from blood. Receptors were obtained from a man aged 25-45 years in good health. CDR3s include the opening cysteine and the closing phenylalanine or tryptophan. Each record gives: CDR3 DNA, CDR3 protein, D gene, clone size, J gene, V gene. A D gene is named only where the DNA matches it firmly. Some rows mark clone size as missing; the rest say once, few, many or name a class of expanded clone.

cdr3_nt: TGTGCCAGCAGTTACTCCGACAGTAATGAAAAACTGTTTTTT
cdr3_aa: CASSYSDSNEKLFF
d_call: -
clone_size: -
j_call: TRBJ1-4
v_call: TRBV6-5

cdr3_nt: TGTGCCAGCAGCTCCTTTTTAACCTCCTACGAGCAGTACTTC
cdr3_aa: CASSSFLTSYEQYF
d_call: -
clone_size: -
j_call: TRBJ2-7
v_call: TRBV7-8

cdr3_nt: TGCGCCAGCAGCTTGGAGGGTTCTGGAAACACCATATATTTT
cdr3_aa: CASSLEGSGNTIYF
d_call: -
clone_size: -
j_call: TRBJ1-3
v_call: TRBV5-1

cdr3_nt: TGTGCCTGGAGGGGACACGGTGGTGGTCGTGAAAAACTGTTTTTT
cdr3_aa: CAWRGHGGGREKLFF
d_call: -
clone_size: -
j_call: TRBJ1-4
v_call: TRBV30

cdr3_nt: TGTGCCAGCAGTTTCACTCCCTTGGGTGGAAACACTGAAGCTTTCTTT
cdr3_aa: CASSFTPLGGNTEAFF
d_call: -
clone_size: -
j_call: TRBJ1-1
v_call: TRBV27

cdr3_nt: TGTGCCAGCAGTTCACCTCGCGGTGGCTACACCTTC
cdr3_aa: CASSSPRGGYTF
d_call: -
clone_size: once
j_call: TRBJ1-2
v_call: TRBV28

cdr3_nt: TGTGCCTGGAGTCCCACAGGGCCCTACGAGCAGTACTTC
cdr3_aa: CAWSPTGPYEQYF
d_call: -
clone_size: once
j_call: TRBJ2-7
v_call: TRBV30

cdr3_nt: TGTGCCATCTCACCCCCGGGGTCCGGGGAGCTGTTTTTT
cdr3_aa: CAISPPGSGELFF
d_call: -
clone_size: -
j_call: TRBJ2-2
v_call: TRBV10-3

cdr3_nt: TGTGCAAGTCGCTTACCCGGGACAGGGGGCCGCGAGCAGTACTTC
cdr3_aa: CASRLPGTGGREQYF
d_call: -
clone_size: -
j_call: TRBJ2-7
v_call: TRBV12-2

cdr3_nt: TGCGCCAGCAGCTCGGGGACTAGCGGAAGCACAGATACGCAGTATTTT
cdr3_aa: CASSSGTSGSTDTQYF
d_call: TRBD2
clone_size: -
j_call: TRBJ2-3
v_call: TRBV5-1

cdr3_nt: TGTGCCAGCAGCTTAGCAACCCACGAAAGCACAGATACGCAGTATTTT
cdr3_aa: CASSLATHESTDTQYF
d_call: -
clone_size: once
j_call: TRBJ2-3
v_call: TRBV7-9

cdr3_nt: TGTGCCAGCAGTTTAACCGGGACAGGGGCTTTCTTT
cdr3_aa: CASSLTGTGAFF
d_call: TRBD1
clone_size: -
j_call: TRBJ1-1
v_call: TRBV28

cdr3_nt: TGTGCCAGCAGCTACGGACATACTAATGAGCAGTTCTTC
cdr3_aa: CASSYGHTNEQFF
d_call: -
clone_size: once
j_call: TRBJ2-1
v_call: TRBV6-5

cdr3_nt: TGTGCCAGCAGCTTAAGGGACAGGGGTTACGAGCAGTACTTC
cdr3_aa: CASSLRDRGYEQYF
d_call: TRBD1
clone_size: -
j_call: TRBJ2-7
v_call: TRBV7-9

cdr3_nt: TGTGCCAGTAGTCGACCTCAGGGGCTTATCAACACAGATACGCAGTATTTT
cdr3_aa: CASSRPQGLINTDTQYF
d_call: -
clone_size: once
j_call: TRBJ2-3
v_call: TRBV19

cdr3_nt: TGTGCCTGGAGTAAGGACAGTTACACTGAAGCTTTCTTT
cdr3_aa: CAWSKDSYTEAFF
d_call: -
clone_size: -
j_call: TRBJ1-1
v_call: TRBV30

cdr3_nt: TGTGCCAGCAGTGAGAACAGGGGAAATGGTGTCGGAAACATTCAGTACTTC
cdr3_aa: CASSENRGNGVGNIQYF
d_call: TRBD1
clone_size: -
j_call: TRBJ2-4
v_call: TRBV6-1

cdr3_nt: TGTGCCAGCAGTTTAACGGGGGACAGGGGGCGGATGAGTGAAAAACTGTTTTTT
cdr3_aa: CASSLTGDRGRMSEKLFF
d_call: TRBD1
clone_size: -
j_call: TRBJ1-4
v_call: TRBV27

cdr3_nt: TGTGCCTGGAGTGTAAGTGGACAGGGGCCAGCGAGCTCCTACGAGCAGTACTTC
cdr3_aa: CAWSVSGQGPASSYEQYF
d_call: TRBD1
clone_size: -
j_call: TRBJ2-7
v_call: TRBV30

cdr3_nt: TGCGCCAGCAGCTTGTCGGCTAGCGGGGACACAGATACGCAGTATTTT
cdr3_aa: CASSLSASGDTDTQYF
d_call: TRBD2
clone_size: -
j_call: TRBJ2-3
v_call: TRBV5-1

cdr3_nt: TGCGCCAGCATCCCTGGGGGAACGGTCACCGGGGAGCTGTTTTTT
cdr3_aa: CASIPGGTVTGELFF
d_call: -
clone_size: -
j_call: TRBJ2-2
v_call: TRBV5-1

cdr3_nt: TGTGCCAGCTCTCCGTCCAGGGCAGGATACTCTGGAAACACCATATATTTT
cdr3_aa: CASSPSRAGYSGNTIYF
d_call: -
clone_size: -
j_call: TRBJ1-3
v_call: TRBV18

cdr3_nt: TGTGCCAGCTCACCAGGGGCAGGGATGAGCAATCAGCCCCAGCATTTT
cdr3_aa: CASSPGAGMSNQPQHF
d_call: -
clone_size: -
j_call: TRBJ1-5
v_call: TRBV18

cdr3_nt: TGTGCCAGCTCCCAGACTGGGACAGTCACTGAAGCTTTCTTT
cdr3_aa: CASSQTGTVTEAFF
d_call: TRBD1
clone_size: -
j_call: TRBJ1-1
v_call: TRBV18

cdr3_nt: TGTGCCAGCAGCCAATACGACATACTAGCGGGAGGGGGGTACGAGCAGTACTTC
cdr3_aa: CASSQYDILAGGGYEQYF
d_call: TRBD2
clone_size: -
j_call: TRBJ2-7
v_call: TRBV5-5

cdr3_nt: TGTGCCAGCAGCTTAGTACAGGGGGCGGAGCAGTTCTTC
cdr3_aa: CASSLVQGAEQFF
d_call: TRBD1
clone_size: -
j_call: TRBJ2-1
v_call: TRBV7-9

cdr3_nt: TGTGCCAGCAGCTTGTCTGGTCAGGGGTTCCACGAGCAGTACTTC
cdr3_aa: CASSLSGQGFHEQYF
d_call: -
clone_size: -
j_call: TRBJ2-7
v_call: TRBV5-5

cdr3_nt: TGCGCCAGCACGTCTATCCCGGGACTAGCGGGAGATCGTCAAGAGACCCAGTACTTC
cdr3_aa: CASTSIPGLAGDRQETQYF
d_call: TRBD2
clone_size: -
j_call: TRBJ2-5
v_call: TRBV5-1

cdr3_nt: TGTGCCAGTTCCAGGCCCACAGATACGCAGTATTTT
cdr3_aa: CASSRPTDTQYF
d_call: -
clone_size: -
j_call: TRBJ2-3
v_call: TRBV6-1

cdr3_nt: TGCGCCAGCAGCCCGGGACTAGTCGCCGGGGAGCTGTTTTTT
cdr3_aa: CASSPGLVAGELFF
d_call: TRBD2
clone_size: -
j_call: TRBJ2-2
v_call: TRBV5-1

cdr3_nt: TGTGCCAGCAGTCCCCCCAGTCCTGCCTACGAGCAGTACTTC
cdr3_aa: CASSPPSPAYEQYF
d_call: -
clone_size: -
j_call: TRBJ2-7
v_call: TRBV6-1

cdr3_nt: TGTGCCAGCAGCTTACAGGATTGGACTGAAGCTTTCTTT
cdr3_aa: CASSLQDWTEAFF
d_call: -
clone_size: -
j_call: TRBJ1-1
v_call: TRBV11-2

cdr3_nt: TGTGCCAGCAGTGAACAGGGAGTCGTTCCCGGGGAGCTGTTTTTT
cdr3_aa: CASSEQGVVPGELFF
d_call: -
clone_size: -
j_call: TRBJ2-2
v_call: TRBV2

cdr3_nt: TGTGCCAGCAGCCTGACTACGAAAGCTTTCTTT
cdr3_aa: CASSLTTKAFF
d_call: -
clone_size: -
j_call: TRBJ1-1
v_call: TRBV7-9

cdr3_nt: TGTGCCAGCAGCCGGGGACAGAGCTCCTACGAGCAGTACTTC
cdr3_aa: CASSRGQSSYEQYF
d_call: TRBD1
clone_size: -
j_call: TRBJ2-7
v_call: TRBV7-6

cdr3_nt: TGCGCCAGCAGCTTGGCAAGCGGGAGCTACAATGAGCAGTTCTTC
cdr3_aa: CASSLASGSYNEQFF
d_call: TRBD2
clone_size: once
j_call: TRBJ2-1
v_call: TRBV5-1